These 26 T cell receptor beta chains were sequenced from one sample in a study of T cell responses to AZD1222 COVID-19 vaccine. Profiled with immunoSEQ multiplex PCR; TCRdb holds only in-frame clones, not every one. The sample has around 120,000 clones, approximately 90% seen once. Source: peripheral blood, taken 28 days after the second AZD1222 dose. Receptors originate from an adult who received the AZD1222 COVID-19 vaccine.

The rearrangement links TRBV11-2 to TRBJ2-7, with D possibly being TRBD1 (5 bases). This CDR3 contains 17 residues. Germline assignment: CDR1 SGHAT and CDR2 FQNNGV. Trimming removed 1 base at V and 0 bases at J, with 16 bases between. The CDR3, as DNA: TGTGCCAGCAGCTTAGGGGGCACAAGCCCCCTCTCCTACGAGCAGTACTTC. It encodes CASSLGGTSPLSYEQYF.

The chain has TRBV5-1 and TRBJ2-2; D is uncertain. The CDR3 runs to 11 residues. Per germline, CDR1 SGHRS and CDR2 YFSETQ. The V gene lost 5 bases and the J gene lost 6 bases, with 5 bases spanning the gap. CDR3 sequence: CASRNPGELFF. The CDR3 region has the DNA TGCGCCAGCAGAAACCCCGGGGAGCTGTTTTTT.

This chain uses TRBV19 with TRBJ1-1; D gene uncertain. Trimming took 5 bases from V and 5 from J, leaving 15 bases between them. This CDR3 has 14 residues. Germline CDR1 reads LNHDA; CDR2 reads SQIVND (reference sequence). In DNA, the CDR3 is TGTGCCAGTAGTTTCCGGGAGGCGGGTACTGAAGCTTTCTTT. Translation gives CASSFREAGTEAFF.

The chain joins TRBV6-2 or TRBV6-3 to TRBJ2-7, with D uncertain. Germline lookup yields CDR1 MNHEY and CDR2 SVGEGT. CDR3 length: 14 amino acids. The V end lost 0 bases, the J end lost 7 bases, and 13 bases lay between the germline ends. CDR3 protein: CASSYSSFPREQYF. In DNA form, the CDR3 reads TGTGCCAGCAGTTACTCGTCCTTCCCGAGGGAGCAGTACTTC.

The V call is TRBV25-1, the J call TRBJ1-5; D unclear. CDR3 length: 12 residues. The V gene's germline CDR1 is MGHDK and CDR2 SYGVNS. The germline V and J ends were trimmed by 3 bases and 4 bases, with 4 bases remaining between them. The CDR3 spells CASSEGNQPQHF. CDR3 DNA sequence: TGTGCCAGCAGTGAGGGAAATCAGCCCCAGCATTTT.

This chain uses TRBV29-1 with TRBJ1-1; D may be TRBD1 (5 bases). The CDR3 is 12 residues long. Germline CDR1 SQVTM, CDR2 ANQGSEA. V was shortened by 4 bases and J by 6 bases, with 12 bases between the two germline ends. CDR3 residues: CSVVGRASEAFF. The CDR3 DNA is TGCAGCGTTGTTGGCAGGGCCTCTGAAGCTTTCTTT.

The genes are TRBV27 and TRBJ2-1; TRBD2 matches at 9 bases. J was trimmed by 0 bases and V by 2 bases; bases with no gene match: 2. Germline values: CDR1 MNHEY, CDR2 SMNVEV (reference sequence). The CDR3 spans 16 residues. The CDR3 reads CASSLPGLASYNEQFF. DNA of the CDR3: TGTGCCAGCAGTTTACCGGGACTAGCCTCCTACAATGAGCAGTTCTTC.

The chain recombines TRBV27 with TRBJ1-6; a possible D gene is TRBD1 (5 bases). The CDR3 has 14 residues. Trimming removed 9 bases from V and 5 bases from J, with 14 bases in between. Germline CDR1 is MNHEY and CDR2 is SMNVEV (reference sequence). The CDR3 DNA reads as TGTGCCAGTGGGTGGGGGAGAGATAATTCACCCCTCCACTTT. It specifies CASGWGRDNSPLHF.

The chain is built from TRBV7-6 and TRBJ2-2; TRBD2 matches 10 bases. Trimming removed 0 bases from V and 6 bases from J; junction bases left unmatched: 7. The CDR3 length is 17 residues. Germline V gene data show CDR1 as SGHVS and CDR2 as FNYEAQ. CDR3 nucleotide sequence: TGTGCCAGCAGCTTAGCGGTAGCTAGCGGGGGTCCCGGGGAGCTGTTTTTT. It codes for CASSLAVASGGPGELFF.

This clone was recorded once. The chain employs TRBV7-2 and TRBJ2-1, with 10 nucleotides matching TRBD2. This CDR3 comprises 16 residues. The V and J ends lost 2 bases and 4 bases, in that order; junction bases with no gene match: 5. Germline CDR1 SGHTA, CDR2 FQGNSA. CDR3 residues: CASSLSGRAGYNEQFF. The CDR3 nucleotides read TGTGCCAGCAGCTTAAGCGGGAGGGCCGGGTACAATGAGCAGTTCTTC. Based on the CDR3 plus reference TRBV7-2 and TRBJ2-1, the full variable domain is GAGVSQSPSNKVTEKGKDVELRCDPISGHTALYWYRQSLGQGLEFLIYFQGNSAPDKSGLPSDRFSAERTGGSVSTLTIQRTQQEDSAVYLCASSLSGRAGYNEQFFGPGTRLTVL.

This clone was detected once. The chain has TRBV19 and TRBJ1-3, with D uncertain. Germline loops: CDR1 LNHDA, CDR2 SQIVND (reference sequence). The CDR3 has 15 residues. V dropped 4 bases and J dropped 2 bases, with 12 bases sitting between them. The CDR3 reads CASSTQLLTGNTIYF. The CDR3 nucleotides are TGTGCCAGTAGTACTCAGCTCCTGACTGGAAACACCATATATTTT.

The J gene is TRBJ2-2, the V gene TRBV7-9; 8 bases map to TRBD1. The CDR3 covers 15 residues. Germline loops: CDR1 SEHNR, CDR2 FQNEAQ (reference sequence). J was trimmed by 3 bases and V by 6 bases; bases with no gene match: 6. The CDR3 DNA reads TGTGCCAGCAGTTCCGGACAGGGTTACACCGGGGAGCTGTTTTTT. Protein sequence: CASSSGQGYTGELFF.

This chain connects TRBV7-8 to TRBJ1-5, with D tentatively TRBD1 (6 bases). Trimming took off 1 base at V and 6 bases at J, with 16 bases between the two ends. Germline values: CDR1 SGHVS, CDR2 FQNEAQ. CDR3 length: 16 residues. CDR3 DNA: TGTGCCAGCAGCTTAGGCGACAGGCCCACGGTTCAGCCCCAGCATTTT. As protein: CASSLGDRPTVQPQHF. Full variable domain (remainder filled in from reference TRBV7-8 and TRBJ1-5): GAGVSQSPRYKVAKRGQDVALRCDPISGHVSLFWYQQALGQGPEFLTYFQNEAQLDKSGLPSDRFFAERPEGSVSTLKIQRTQQEDSAVYLCASSLGDRPTVQPQHFGDGTRLSIL.

This sequence joins TRBV7-9 and TRBJ1-3; D gene ambiguous. Germline CDR1 and CDR2: SEHNR and FQNEAQ (reference sequence). The CDR3 is 15 residues long. With 2 bases removed from V and 4 bases from J, the gap between germline ends came to 12 bases. CDR3 region: CASSLSRQEGNTIYF. CDR3 in DNA: TGTGCCAGCAGCTTATCACGCCAGGAGGGAAACACCATATATTTT. The full variable domain, with the rest looked up from reference TRBV7-9 and TRBJ1-3, is DTGVSQNPRHKITKRGQNVTFRCDPISEHNRLYWYRQTLGQGPEFLTYFQNEAQLEKSRLLSDRFSAERPKGSFSTLEIQRTEQGDSAMYLCASSLSRQEGNTIYFGEGSWLTVV.

This clone was seen a few times. The chain combines TRBV27 with TRBJ1-5; no firm D call. The V end lost 5 bases, the J end lost 2 bases, and 7 bases lay between the germline ends. The germline V gene has CDR1 MNHEY and CDR2 SMNVEV (reference sequence). CDR3 size: 13 residues. The CDR3 nucleotides read TGTGCCAGCAGTCCCTTGGGCAATCAGCCCCAGCATTTT. Translation gives CASSPLGNQPQHF.

Remarks on this clone: At one boundary the junction diverges from the germline segment, which might be a read error. V usage is TRBV9 and J usage is TRBJ2-3, with no clear D. Germline V gives CDR1 SGDLS, CDR2 YYNGEE. The CDR3 is made up of 14 amino acids. CDR3 nucleotides: TGTGCCAGCAGCGTTCCGGCCCCCTTGGGATACGCAGTATTT. It translates to CASSVPAPLGYAVF.

This rearrangement joins TRBV19 to TRBJ2-3, with 7 bases matching TRBD1. The CDR3 totals 15 residues. Germline V gene sequence: CDR1 LNHDA, CDR2 SQIVND (reference sequence). The V and J ends lost 5 bases and 1 base, in that order; junction bases with no gene match: 6. CDR3 in DNA: TGTGCCAGTAGTCTAGGACAGGTGGGCACAGATACGCAGTATTTT. This gives the protein CASSLGQVGTDTQYF.

This clone was observed a single time. V and J are TRBV27 and TRBJ1-2, with TRBD1 matching 7 bases. Germline V gene lookup returns CDR1 MNHEY and CDR2 SMNVEV (reference sequence). The CDR3 spans 12 residues. J lost 8 bases, V lost 5 bases, and 5 bases had no gene match. In nucleotides, the CDR3 is TGTGCCAGCAGTCCGGACAGGCACGGCTACACCTTC. Amino acid sequence: CASSPDRHGYTF.

This chain joins TRBV30 and TRBJ2-7; D might be TRBD1 (6 bases). V was pared by 1 base and J by 6 bases, with 16 bases between. This CDR3 has 14 residues. Germline assignment: CDR1 GTSNPN and CDR2 SVGIG (reference sequence). This chain's CDR3 is CAWSGQDLGVEQYF. The CDR3 nucleotides read TGTGCCTGGAGTGGACAGGACCTAGGCGTCGAGCAGTACTTC. Drawing the rest from reference TRBV30 and TRBJ2-7, the complete variable domain is SQTIHQWPATLVQPVGSPLSLECTVEGTSNPNLYWYRQAAGRGLQLLFYSVGIGQISSEVPQNLSASRPQDRQFILSSKKLLLSDSGFYLCAWSGQDLGVEQYFGPGTRLTVT.

This chain links TRBV19 with TRBJ1-2; TRBD1 aligns across 9 bases. The junction had 9 bases not matched to a gene; V was cut back by 4 bases and J by 0 bases. Germline CDR1 is LNHDA and CDR2 is SQIVND (reference sequence). The CDR3 loop spans 17 amino acids. CDR3: CASSTRQGGRANYGYTF. CDR3 nucleotide sequence: TGTGCCAGTAGTACCCGACAGGGGGGACGAGCTAACTATGGCTACACCTTC.

The chain is built from TRBV6-5 and TRBJ1-5; a possible D gene is TRBD1 (6 bases). The CDR3 is 15 amino acids. V dropped 6 bases and J dropped 2 bases, with 14 bases sitting between them. From germline, CDR1 is MNHEY and CDR2 SVGAGI. CDR3 sequence reads: CASRGTRQGNQPQHF. CDR3 nucleotides: TGTGCCAGCAGAGGGACGAGACAGGGCAATCAGCCCCAGCATTTT.

The V call is TRBV4-1, the J call TRBJ2-1; the match to TRBD1 covers 7 bases. Germline V gene sequence: CDR1 MGHRA, CDR2 YSYEKL. The trim removed 2 bases at V and 2 bases at J, leaving 9 bases unmatched. The CDR3 length is 17 residues. The CDR3 DNA is TGCGCCAGCAGCCAACCTACCAGGGGGTCGACCTACAATGAGCAGTTCTTC. Its protein is CASSQPTRGSTYNEQFF.

This clone was seen only once. The chain is built from TRBV13 and TRBJ2-7, with TRBD1 matching over 9 bases. This CDR3 is built from 15 residues. With 0 bases clipped from V and 2 bases from J, the junction kept 2 bases outside the gene matches. Germline V lookup: CDR1 PRHDT, CDR2 FYEKMQ (reference sequence). For the CDR3, the DNA is TGTGCCAGCAGCTTAGGGGGACAGGGCGCCTACGAGCAGTACTTC. Translated, it gives CASSLGGQGAYEQYF.

The chain recombines TRBV28 with TRBJ2-5; D might be TRBD2 (6 bases). V was pared by 7 bases and J by 4 bases, with 13 bases between. Germline CDR1 MDHEN, CDR2 SYDVKM. The CDR3 is 13 residues long. The CDR3 here is CASTSGGGETQYF. CDR3 bases: TGTGCCAGCACCAGTGGGGGAGGAGAGACCCAGTACTTC.

This clone was found once. This chain connects TRBV5-4 to TRBJ2-3, with D uncertain. The germline V and J ends were trimmed by 9 bases and 5 bases, with 16 bases remaining between them. CDR1 is SGHNT and CDR2 is YYREEE in the germline V gene (reference sequence). The CDR3 loop spans 13 amino acids. The CDR3, as DNA: TGTGCCACGCACCGGTCCGATATAGATACGCAGTATTTT. This translates into CATHRSDIDTQYF.

The J gene is TRBJ2-7, the V gene TRBV21-1. TRBV21-1 constitutes a pseudogene. CDR3 length: 16 amino acids. The DNA for the CDR3 is TGTGCCAGCAGCAATTTGGTCGGCCAGACCTCCTACGAGCAGTACTTC. This encodes CASSNLVGQTSYEQYF.